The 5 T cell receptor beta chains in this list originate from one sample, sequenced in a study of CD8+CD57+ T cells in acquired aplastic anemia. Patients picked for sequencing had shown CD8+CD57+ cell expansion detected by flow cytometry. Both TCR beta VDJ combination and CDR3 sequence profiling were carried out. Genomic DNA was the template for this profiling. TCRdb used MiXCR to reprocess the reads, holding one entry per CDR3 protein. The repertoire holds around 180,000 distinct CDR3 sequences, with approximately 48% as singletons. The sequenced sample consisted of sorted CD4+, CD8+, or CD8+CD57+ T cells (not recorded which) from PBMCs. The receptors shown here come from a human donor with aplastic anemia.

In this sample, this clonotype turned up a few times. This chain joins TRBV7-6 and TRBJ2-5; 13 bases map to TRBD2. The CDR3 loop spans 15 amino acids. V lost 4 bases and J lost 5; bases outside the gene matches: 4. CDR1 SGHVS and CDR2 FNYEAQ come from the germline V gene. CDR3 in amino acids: CASSSLAGGPETQYF. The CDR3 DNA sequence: TGTGCCAGCAGCTCACTAGCGGGAGGGCCGGAGACCCAGTACTTC.

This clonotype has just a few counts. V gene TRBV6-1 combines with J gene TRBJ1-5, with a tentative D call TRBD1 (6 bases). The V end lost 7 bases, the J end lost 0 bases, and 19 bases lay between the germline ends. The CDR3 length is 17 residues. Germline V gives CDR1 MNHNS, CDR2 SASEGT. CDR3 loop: CASKSGAGEYSNQPQHF. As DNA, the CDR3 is TGTGCCAGCAAGTCGGGGGCGGGTGAATATAGCAATCAGCCCCAGCATTTT.

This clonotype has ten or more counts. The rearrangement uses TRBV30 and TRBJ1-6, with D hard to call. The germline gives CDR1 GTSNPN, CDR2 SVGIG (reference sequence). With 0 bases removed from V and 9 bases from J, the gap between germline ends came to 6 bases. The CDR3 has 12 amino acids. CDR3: CAWSVGVSPLHF. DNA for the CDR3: TGTGCCTGGAGTGTCGGGGTTTCACCCCTCCACTTT.

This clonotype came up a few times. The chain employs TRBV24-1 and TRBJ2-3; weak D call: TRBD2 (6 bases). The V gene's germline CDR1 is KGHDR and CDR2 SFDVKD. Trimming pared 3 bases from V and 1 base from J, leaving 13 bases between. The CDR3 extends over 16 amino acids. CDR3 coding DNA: TGTGCCACCAGTGATAGGGACGGGAGTGGCACAGATACGCAGTATTTT. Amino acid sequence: CATSDRDGSGTDTQYF.

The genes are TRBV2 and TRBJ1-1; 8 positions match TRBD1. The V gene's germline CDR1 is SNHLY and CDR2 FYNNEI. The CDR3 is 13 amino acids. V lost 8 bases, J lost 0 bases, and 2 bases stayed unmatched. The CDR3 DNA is TGTGCCAGCGGACAGGGTTTGAACACTGAAGCTTTCTTT. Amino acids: CASGQGLNTEAFF.